These 20 T cell receptor beta chains share one sample of origin, sequenced in a study of immune heterogeneity within non-small cell lung tumors. With 32 V and 13 J primers, multiplex PCR amplified the TCR beta CDR3. TCRdb recomputed calls from the multiplex PCR reads with MiXCR, one row per CDR3 protein. The sample comprises approximately 21,000 distinct CDR3 sequences, 25% to 30% of which are singletons, and roughly 4.4% rests with the top ten. The authors used approximately 540 ng of bulk tumor genomic DNA per sample as template. Doctors removed several biopsies from each primary tumor during surgery, keeping them far apart. Enrolled patients presented with newly diagnosed, previously untreated non-small cell lung cancer and underwent curative surgery. Sequences were obtained from lung tumor tissue. The receptors were sampled from a man aged 40-49 years with non-small cell lung cancer.

This clonotype was picked up a small number of times. This rearrangement joins TRBV20-1 to TRBJ1-1, with D tentatively TRBD1 (5 bases). Germline V CDR1 and CDR2: DFQATT, SNEGSKA (reference sequence). V was cut by 6 bases and J by 7 bases, with 15 bases left in between. The CDR3 has 12 residues. The CDR3 loop reads CSAPLVRGEAFF. The DNA for the CDR3 is TGCAGTGCCCCCTTAGTGAGGGGTGAAGCTTTCTTT.

A word on this clonotype: A much larger clone sits a single nucleotide away, making a read error possible. The rearrangement uses TRBV10-3 and TRBJ1-1; 9 bases align to TRBD1. Germline V gene data show CDR1 as ENHRY and CDR2 as SYGVKD. The CDR3 covers 14 residues. The CDR3 bases are TGTGCCATCAGAGAACGGGGACAGGGCTCTGAAGCTTTATTT. It encodes CAIRERGQGSEALF.

This clonotype occurred a few times. This rearrangement joins TRBV11-1 to TRBJ2-2; TRBD1 aligns across 10 bases. The CDR3 runs to 15 residues. V lost 5 bases and J lost 4; bases outside the gene matches: 4. Germline assignment: CDR1 SGHAT and CDR2 FQDESV (reference sequence). This CDR3 reads CASSRQGAGTGELFF. CDR3 bases: TGTGCCAGCAGCAGACAGGGGGCGGGCACCGGGGAGCTGTTTTTT.

By frequency in the sample, this clonotype is medium-sized (0.01 to 0.1%). The genes are TRBV6-2 or TRBV6-3 and TRBJ2-7; no clear D gene. Trimming stripped 4 bases from V and 3 bases from J, with 16 bases between. The CDR3 runs 15 residues. The germline V gene encodes CDR1 MNHEY and CDR2 SVGEGT. CDR3 protein: CASSSSRLRYYEQYF. CDR3 coding DNA: TGTGCCAGCAGTTCTTCCAGGTTACGCTACTACGAGCAGTACTTC.

This clonotype was observed a handful of times. This sequence joins TRBV20-1 and TRBJ2-1, with a tentative D call TRBD1 (6 bases). The V gene's germline CDR1 is DFQATT and CDR2 SNEGSKA (reference sequence). The CDR3 covers 16 residues. Deletions cut 5 bases from V and 5 bases from J, with 22 bases between. The CDR3 bases are TGCAGTGCTTCCCCCCGTGGGGGCGAGGGACACAATGAGCAGTTCTTC. This translates into CSASPRGGEGHNEQFF.

This clonotype was seen many times. V is TRBV7-8 and J is TRBJ2-7; possible D gene TRBD1, 5 bases. V was cut by 5 bases and J by 3 bases, with 14 bases left in between. The CDR3 covers 14 residues. Per germline, CDR1 SGHVS and CDR2 FQNEAQ. CDR3 sequence reads: CASSPTGADYEQYF. DNA for the CDR3: TGTGCCAGCAGCCCAACAGGCGCGGACTACGAGCAGTACTTC.

By frequency in the sample, this clonotype is medium-sized. The chain recombines TRBV6-1 with TRBJ2-7, with D tentatively TRBD1 (5 bases). The CDR3 extends over 12 amino acids. Trimming took 2 bases from V and 4 from J, leaving 6 bases between them. CDR1 is MNHNS, CDR2 SASEGT, per germline. This CDR3 is CASSEQGYEQYF. The CDR3 DNA is TGTGCCAGCAGTGAACAGGGTTACGAGCAGTACTTC.

Within the sample, this clonotype is medium-sized (0.01 to 0.1%). The CDR3 nucleotides read TGTGCCAGCAGCTGGGACAGGGAGAACGAGCAGTACTTC. It is translated as CASSWDRENEQYF. The genes are TRBV6-1 and TRBJ2-7; TRBD1 matches at 9 bases. Losses at the gene ends were 6 bases for V and 5 bases for J; bases not matched to a gene: 5. Germline CDR1 and CDR2: MNHNS and SASEGT. This CDR3 spans 13 amino acids.

This clonotype was seen ten or more times. This chain joins TRBV7-9 and TRBJ1-5; D gene uncertain. The V gene's germline CDR1 is SEHNR and CDR2 FQNEAQ (reference sequence). The CDR3 covers 21 residues. V gave up 5 bases and J gave up 0 bases, with 29 bases separating them. The CDR3 sequence: CASSTRSLLQWIRYSNQPQHF. CDR3 sequence (DNA): TGTGCCAGCAGCACAAGAAGTCTGCTACAGTGGATTCGTTATAGCAATCAGCCCCAGCATTTT.

In its sample, this clonotype was seen a few times. This chain links TRBV7-9 with TRBJ1-2; D is unresolved. Trimming pared 0 bases from V and 8 bases from J, leaving 13 bases between. CDR3 size: 14 residues. The germline V gene encodes CDR1 SEHNR and CDR2 FQNEAQ (reference sequence). CDR3 amino acids: CASSLAAWLRGYTF. In DNA form, the CDR3 reads TGTGCCAGCAGCTTAGCGGCGTGGTTGAGGGGCTACACCTTC.

This sequence joins TRBV27 and TRBJ2-7; possible D gene TRBD1, 6 bases. Trimming shortened V by 9 bases and J by 7 bases, and 16 bases separated the two germline ends. The CDR3 covers 12 residues. Looked up from germline, CDR1 is MNHEY and CDR2 is SMNVEV (reference sequence). The CDR3: CARARGLGEQYF. The CDR3 bases are TGTGCCAGAGCCAGGGGCCTCGGGGAGCAGTACTTC.

This sequence joins TRBV11-3 and TRBJ2-5, with a weak D call TRBD2 (6 bases). The CDR3 length is 17 residues. V was cut by 1 base and J by 0 bases, with 15 bases left in between. Germline V gene data show CDR1 as SGHNT and CDR2 as YENEEA. In DNA form, the CDR3 reads TGTGCCAGCAGCTTAGGGCGGGACCGCCGTTACCAAGAGACCCAGTACTTC. As protein: CASSLGRDRRYQETQYF.

Comment on this clonotype: A read error may explain this, as a much larger clone is one base away. CDR3 sequence reads: CSAGDGNSYEQYF. The CDR3 DNA reads as TGCAGTGCTGGAGATGGGAACAGTTACGAGCAGTACTTC. The V gene is TRBV20-1, the J gene TRBJ2-7; D gene ambiguous. The germline gives CDR1 DFQATT, CDR2 SNEGSKA (reference sequence). CDR3 length: 13 amino acids.

A remark on this clonotype: With a much larger clone just one base away, this may be a read error. This chain joins TRBV19 and TRBJ2-7; 7 bases map to TRBD2. Germline assignment: CDR1 LNHDA and CDR2 SQIVND (reference sequence). This CDR3 region has 13 residues. CDR3 nucleotide sequence: TGTGCCAGTAACGGGGGGAGCTCCTACGAGAAGTACTTC. It is translated as CASNGGSSYEKYF.

This clonotype appeared a few times. The chain uses TRBV9 and TRBJ1-2; TRBD1 matches 8 bases. CDR1 and CDR2 from the germline V gene are SGDLS and YYNGEE. This CDR3 comprises 14 residues. Germline trimming cut 6 bases from V and 2 bases from J; bases unmatched to any gene: 6. The CDR3, as DNA: TGTGCCAGCACCTACGACAGGGGCAACTATGGCTACACCTTC. It codes for CASTYDRGNYGYTF. The full variable domain, with the rest looked up from reference TRBV9 and TRBJ1-2, is DSGVTQTPKHLITATGQRVTLRCSPRSGDLSVYWYQQSLDQGLQFLIQYYNGEERAKGNILERFSAQQFPDLHSELNLSSLELGDSALYFCASTYDRGNYGYTFGSGTRLTVV.

About this clonotype: A read error may be the cause here, since a much bigger clone is one base away. V gene TRBV5-1 combines with J gene TRBJ2-1; TRBD2 matches 11 bases. This CDR3 is 17 amino acids long. Per germline, CDR1 SGHRS and CDR2 YFSETQ. V shed 4 bases, J shed 1 base, and the junction held 7 bases outside the gene matches. The DNA of the CDR3 is TGCGCCAGCAGCCCCCGACTAGCGGGAATATCCTACAATGAGCAGTTCTTC. It specifies CASSPRLAGISYNEQFF.

This clonotype was recorded once. The CDR3 does not close with the conserved phenylalanine or tryptophan, likely indicating a read error. This rearrangement joins TRBV30 to TRBJ1-1, with 7 bases fitting TRBD1. Germline trimming cut 1 base from V and 4 bases from J; bases unmatched to any gene: 3. The CDR3 loop spans 13 amino acids. The V gene's germline CDR1 is GTSNPN and CDR2 SVGIG (reference sequence). This chain's CDR3 is CAWSATGATEAFY. DNA of the CDR3: TGTGCCTGGAGTGCTACAGGGGCCACTGAAGCTTTCTAT.

Regarding this clonotype: A clone one base away is much larger, so this may be a read error. The genes are TRBV10-3 and TRBJ1-2; 9 nucleotides match TRBD1. The J segment lost 6 bases and the V segment lost 6 bases, leaving 8 bases of the junction unmatched. The CDR3 covers 14 residues. Germline CDR1 is ENHRY and CDR2 is SYGVKD. DNA for the CDR3: TGTGCCATCAGCCGGGGACAGGGTCTGGATGGCTACACCTTC. This translates into CAISRGQGLDGYTF.

A few counts support this clonotype. The V and J genes are TRBV20-1 and TRBJ2-3, with D maybe TRBD2 (5 bases). The length of the CDR3 is 14 residues. CDR1 is DFQATT and CDR2 is SNEGSKA in the germline V gene (reference sequence). V was clipped by 6 bases and J by 1 base, with 14 bases between them. The CDR3 region has the DNA TGCAGTGCCCCGCGGGCCGGGGGCACAGATACGCAGTATTTT. Amino acids: CSAPRAGGTDTQYF.

This clonotype was recorded many times. The chain combines TRBV5-6 with TRBJ2-7; D remains unclear. This CDR3 has 13 residues. Between the trimmed V and J ends, which lost 4 bases and 0 bases, there was a span of 8 bases. Germline V gene lookup returns CDR1 SGHDT and CDR2 YYEEEE. This CDR3 reads CASSVGSSYEQYF. The DNA of the CDR3 is TGTGCCAGCAGCGTCGGAAGCTCCTACGAGCAGTACTTC.